The T cell receptor (beta chain) under discussion was sequenced for a study of human thymus T cells. General study points: An apparent bias in V and J gene usage was seen in thymic and blood repertoires.

Assay used: immunoSEQ multiplex PCR; TCRdb lists only in-frame clones, some missing. Among tens of thousands of clones listed, roughly 94% were seen once. Thymus specimens were resections from corrective heart surgery. A note on this clone: Antigen specificity is unknown.

There are 14 residues in the CDR3. Germline values: CDR1 MDHEN, CDR2 SYDVKM. Trimming removed 9 bases at V and 3 bases at J, with 18 bases between. The chain uses TRBV28 and TRBJ2-7; D possibly corresponds to TRBD1 (6 bases). The sample consisted of thymus tissue. The TCR comes from a girl less than two years old with a congenital heart defect but otherwise immunologically healthy. The CDR3 here is CASLPGPGDYEQYF. CDR3 nucleotides: TGTGCCAGTCTACCGGGACCAGGGGACTACGAGCAGTACTTC.